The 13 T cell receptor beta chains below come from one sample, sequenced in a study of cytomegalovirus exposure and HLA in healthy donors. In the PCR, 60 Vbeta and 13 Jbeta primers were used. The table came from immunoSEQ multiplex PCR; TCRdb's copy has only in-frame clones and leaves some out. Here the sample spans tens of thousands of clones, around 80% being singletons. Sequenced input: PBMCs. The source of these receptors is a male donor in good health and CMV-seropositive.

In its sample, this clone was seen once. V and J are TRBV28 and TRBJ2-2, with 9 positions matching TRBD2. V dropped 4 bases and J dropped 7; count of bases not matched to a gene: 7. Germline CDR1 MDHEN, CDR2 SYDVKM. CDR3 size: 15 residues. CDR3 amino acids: CASSSPGLAFGELFF. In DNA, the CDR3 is TGTGCCAGCAGTTCGCCGGGACTAGCTTTCGGGGAGCTGTTTTTT.

The CDR3 DNA follows: TGTGCCAGTAGTACCCAGGGACTAGCGGGGGGAGAGACCCAGTACTTC. It translates to CASSTQGLAGGETQYF. This chain joins TRBV19 and TRBJ2-5; the match to TRBD2 covers 15 bases. CDR3 length: 16 residues. J was trimmed by 4 bases and V by 4 bases; bases with no gene match: 4. Germline V lookup: CDR1 LNHDA, CDR2 SQIVND (reference sequence).

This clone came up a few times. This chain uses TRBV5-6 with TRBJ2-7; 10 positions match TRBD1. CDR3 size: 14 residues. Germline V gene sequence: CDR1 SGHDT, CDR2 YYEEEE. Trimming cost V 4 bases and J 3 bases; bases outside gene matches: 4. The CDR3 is CASSLGQGFYEQYF. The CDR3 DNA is TGTGCCAGCAGCCTGGGACAGGGGTTCTACGAGCAGTACTTC.

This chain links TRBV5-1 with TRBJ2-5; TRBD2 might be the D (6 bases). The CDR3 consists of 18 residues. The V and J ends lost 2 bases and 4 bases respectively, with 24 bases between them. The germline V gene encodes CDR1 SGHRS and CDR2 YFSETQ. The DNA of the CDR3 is TGCGCCAGCAGCTTATCGGAGGTCGGGGGAGGTTCGGGAGAGACCCAGTACTTC. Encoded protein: CASSLSEVGGGSGETQYF.

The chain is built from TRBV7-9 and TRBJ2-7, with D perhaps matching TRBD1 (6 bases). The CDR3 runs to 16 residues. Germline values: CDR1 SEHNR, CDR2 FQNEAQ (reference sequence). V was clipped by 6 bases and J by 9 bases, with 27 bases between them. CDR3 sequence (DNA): TGTGCCAGCAGTCTAGGGGTCGGACAGACCCGGCTGGGGCAGTACTTC. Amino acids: CASSLGVGQTRLGQYF.

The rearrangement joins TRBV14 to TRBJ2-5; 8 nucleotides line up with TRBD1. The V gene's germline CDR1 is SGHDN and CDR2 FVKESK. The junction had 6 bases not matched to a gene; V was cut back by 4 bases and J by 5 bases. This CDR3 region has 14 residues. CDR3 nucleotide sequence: TGTGCCAGCAGCCCCGCAGGGGGCTTGGAGACCCAGTACTTC. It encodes CASSPAGGLETQYF.

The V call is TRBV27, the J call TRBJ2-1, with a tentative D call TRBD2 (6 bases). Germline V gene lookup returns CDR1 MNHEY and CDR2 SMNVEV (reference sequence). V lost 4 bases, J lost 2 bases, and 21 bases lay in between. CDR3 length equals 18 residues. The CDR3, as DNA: TGTGCCAGCAGTTCCACACCCTGGGGGGTAGGGACCTACAATGAGCAGTTCTTC. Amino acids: CASSSTPWGVGTYNEQFF.

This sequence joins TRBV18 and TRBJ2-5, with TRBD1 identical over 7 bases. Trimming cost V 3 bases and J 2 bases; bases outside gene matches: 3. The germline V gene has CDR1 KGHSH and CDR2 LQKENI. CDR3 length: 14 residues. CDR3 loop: CASSPPGQQETQYF. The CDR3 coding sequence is TGTGCCAGCTCACCTCCGGGACAGCAAGAGACCCAGTACTTC.

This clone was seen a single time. CDR3 region: CASSVRDNEQFF. The CDR3 region has the DNA TGCGCCAGCAGTGTACGGGACAATGAGCAGTTCTTC. The genes are TRBV10-1 and TRBJ2-1; D remains unclear. The germline V gene has CDR1 WNHNN and CDR2 SYGVQD (reference sequence). The CDR3 covers 12 residues. Trimming cost V 4 bases and J 5 bases, with 6 bases left between them.

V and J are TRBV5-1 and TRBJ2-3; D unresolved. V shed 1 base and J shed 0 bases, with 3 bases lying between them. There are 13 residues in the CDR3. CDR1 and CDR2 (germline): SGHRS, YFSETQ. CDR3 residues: CASSLPSTDTQYF. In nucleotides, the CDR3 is TGCGCCAGCAGCTTGCCTAGCACAGATACGCAGTATTTT.

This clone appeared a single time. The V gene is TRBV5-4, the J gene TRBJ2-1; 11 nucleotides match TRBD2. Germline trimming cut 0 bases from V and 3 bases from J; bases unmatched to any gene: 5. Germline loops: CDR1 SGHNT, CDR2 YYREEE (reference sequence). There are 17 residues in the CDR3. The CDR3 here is CASSLAGGLAGYNEQFF. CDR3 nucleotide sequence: TGTGCCAGCAGCTTGGCAGGAGGACTAGCGGGCTACAATGAGCAGTTCTTC.

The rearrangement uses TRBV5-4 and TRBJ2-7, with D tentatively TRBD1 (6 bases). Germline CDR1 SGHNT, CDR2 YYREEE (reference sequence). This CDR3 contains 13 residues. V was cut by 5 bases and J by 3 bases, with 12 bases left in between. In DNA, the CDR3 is TGTGCCAGCAGTTCAGGACAGCTCTACGAGCAGTACTTC. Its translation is CASSSGQLYEQYF.

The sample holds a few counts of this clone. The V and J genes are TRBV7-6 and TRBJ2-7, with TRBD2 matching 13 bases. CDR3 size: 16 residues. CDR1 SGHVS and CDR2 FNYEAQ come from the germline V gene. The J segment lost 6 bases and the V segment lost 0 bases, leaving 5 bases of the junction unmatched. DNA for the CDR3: TGTGCCAGCAGCTTAGCGTCCACTAGCGGGAGGGCCGAGCAGTACTTC. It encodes CASSLASTSGRAEQYF.